The rows below give T cell receptor beta chains drawn from one sample of a study of technical replicates of blood from a handful of donors. The method was immunoSEQ multiplex PCR; TCRdb's version includes in-frame clones alone and lacks a portion of them. The data show around 93,000 clones, around 95% seen once. The sample was T cells isolated from PBMCs. The receptor set was obtained from a human donor in good health. The CDR3 runs from the conserved cysteine through the conserved F or W. Each record gives: V gene, J gene, clone size, CDR3 length, D gene, CDR3 protein, CDR3 DNA. A D gene is named only where the DNA matches it firmly. Clone size is given for some rows only: seen once, a few or many times, or a class if the clone is expanded.

v_call: TRBV2
j_call: TRBJ2-1
clone_size: few
cdr3_length: 14
d_call: TRBD2
cdr3_aa: CASLPGLGIYEQFF
cdr3_nt: TGTGCCAGCCTCCCGGGACTAGGCATTTATGAGCAGTTCTTC

v_call: TRBV11-2
j_call: TRBJ2-7
clone_size: NA
cdr3_length: 14
d_call: NA
cdr3_aa: CASSLGNRVGEQYF
cdr3_nt: TGTGCCAGCAGCTTAGGGAACAGGGTCGGAGAGCAGTACTTC

v_call: TRBV10-3
j_call: TRBJ1-1
clone_size: NA
cdr3_length: 12
d_call: TRBD1
cdr3_aa: CASRQGDTEAFF
cdr3_nt: TGTGCCAGTAGACAGGGGGACACTGAAGCTTTCTTT

v_call: TRBV10-2
j_call: TRBJ1-2
clone_size: NA
cdr3_length: 12
d_call: TRBD1
cdr3_aa: CASGGQVYGYTF
cdr3_nt: TGCGCCAGTGGGGGACAGGTTTATGGCTACACCTTC

v_call: TRBV5-4
j_call: TRBJ1-2
clone_size: NA
cdr3_length: 13
d_call: TRBD1
cdr3_aa: CASSSGQGNGYTF
cdr3_nt: TGTGCCAGCAGTTCGGGACAGGGTAATGGCTACACCTTC

v_call: TRBV7-2
j_call: TRBJ1-5
clone_size: NA
cdr3_length: 13
d_call: TRBD1
cdr3_aa: CASSTARDRSQHF
cdr3_nt: TGTGCCAGCAGCACCGCCCGGGACAGGTCCCAGCATTTT

v_call: TRBV7-6
j_call: TRBJ1-1
clone_size: NA
cdr3_length: 13
d_call: TRBD1
cdr3_aa: CASSLAPGGEAFF
cdr3_nt: TGTGCCAGCAGCTTAGCGCCAGGGGGTGAAGCTTTCTTT

v_call: TRBV7-2
j_call: TRBJ2-3
clone_size: once
cdr3_length: 14
d_call: TRBD2
cdr3_aa: CASREPGGLNTQYF
cdr3_nt: TGTGCCAGCAGAGAACCGGGAGGCCTTAATACGCAGTATTTT

v_call: TRBV14
j_call: TRBJ2-1
clone_size: NA
cdr3_length: 13
d_call: NA
cdr3_aa: CASSRPGYNEQFF
cdr3_nt: TGTGCCAGCAGCCGACCAGGATACAATGAGCAGTTCTTC

v_call: TRBV30
j_call: TRBJ1-3
clone_size: NA
cdr3_length: 16
d_call: NA
cdr3_aa: CAWSVGPAGRGNTIYF
cdr3_nt: TGTGCCTGGAGTGTCGGCCCGGCAGGGAGGGGTAACACCATATATTTT